Following are 24 T cell receptor beta chains from one sample sequenced in a study of early T cells in non-severe SARS-CoV-2 infection. TCRdb re-derived calls from the 5' RACE reads in MiXCR, one entry per CDR3 protein. The profile shows about 76,000 distinct CDR3 sequences, about 16% of them singletons. The sequenced material came from whole blood. These receptors were taken from an adult who was a healthcare worker with PCR-confirmed SARS-CoV-2 infection or an uninfected control (not recorded which).

This clonotype showed up just a few times. The V call is TRBV20-1, the J call TRBJ1-1; unclear D gene. V was clipped by 5 bases and J by 1 base, with 5 bases between them. Germline CDR1 reads DFQATT; CDR2 reads SNEGSKA (reference sequence). CDR3 length equals 11 residues. CDR3 amino acids: CSAYWNTEAFF. In DNA, the CDR3 is TGCAGTGCTTACTGGAACACTGAAGCTTTCTTT.

This clonotype was observed a few times. The chain has TRBV7-2 and TRBJ2-3; 7 positions match TRBD1. CDR3 length equals 14 residues. V shed 7 bases and J 1 base; nucleotides not matched to a gene: 5. Germline-derived CDR1 and CDR2 are SGHTA and FQGNSA. The CDR3 here is CASKVRGRTDTQYF. The CDR3 DNA reads as TGTGCCAGCAAAGTGAGGGGGCGCACAGATACGCAGTATTTT. The full variable domain, with the rest looked up from reference TRBV7-2 and TRBJ2-3, is GAGVSQSPSNKVTEKGKDVELRCDPISGHTALYWYRQSLGQGLEFLIYFQGNSAPDKSGLPSDRFSAERTGGSVSTLTIQRTQQEDSAVYLCASKVRGRTDTQYFGPGTRLTVL.

This clonotype was detected many times. This chain uses TRBV10-3 with TRBJ1-1; tentatively, D is TRBD1 (5 bases). This CDR3 is built from 14 residues. With 2 bases removed from V and 1 base from J, the gap between germline ends came to 8 bases. Germline assignment: CDR1 ENHRY and CDR2 SYGVKD. The CDR3 here is CAISEQGSNTEAFF. The CDR3 DNA is TGTGCCATCAGTGAGCAGGGTTCGAACACTGAAGCTTTCTTT.

The chain uses TRBV28 and TRBJ1-5, with no clear D. This CDR3 has 15 amino acids. CDR1 is MDHEN, CDR2 SYDVKM, per germline. V lost 7 bases and J 3 bases, leaving 16 bases between the germline ends. The CDR3 sequence: CASNSVKTINQPQHF. The CDR3 region has the DNA TGTGCCAGCAATTCCGTGAAGACGATCAATCAGCCCCAGCATTTT.

This clonotype has a handful of counts. V usage is TRBV5-4 and J usage is TRBJ2-3, with D hard to call. Deletions cut 5 bases from V and 0 bases from J, with 16 bases between. Germline V gene data show CDR1 as SGHNT and CDR2 as YYREEE (reference sequence). The CDR3 extends over 16 amino acids. The CDR3 sequence: CASSRGGQTSTDTQYF. CDR3 coding DNA: TGTGCCAGCAGTCGAGGTGGGCAGACTAGCACAGATACGCAGTATTTT.

This rearrangement joins TRBV5-1 to TRBJ1-2; D not certain. The CDR3 spans 14 residues. Trimming pared 0 bases from V and 5 bases from J, leaving 11 bases between. From germline, CDR1 is SGHRS and CDR2 YFSETQ. This chain's CDR3 is CASSLVAEVYGYTF. Written as DNA, the CDR3 is TGCGCCAGCAGCTTGGTGGCGGAGGTATATGGCTACACCTTC. The full variable domain, rest sourced from reference TRBV5-1 and TRBJ1-2, is KAGVTQTPRYLIKTRGQQVTLSCSPISGHRSVSWYQQTPGQGLQFLFEYFSETQRNKGNFPGRFSGRQFSNSRSEMNVSTLELGDSALYLCASSLVAEVYGYTFGSGTRLTVV.

This clonotype showed up just a few times. This chain links TRBV11-3 with TRBJ2-1; 10 bases line up with TRBD2. The CDR3 runs to 18 residues. The junction had 13 bases not matched to a gene; V was cut back by 3 bases and J by 5 bases. Germline V gene data show CDR1 as SGHNT and CDR2 as YENEEA. DNA of the CDR3: TGTGCCAGCAGCTTCGGACAGGGAAGCGGGAGGGCCCACAATGAGCAGTTCTTC. Protein: CASSFGQGSGRAHNEQFF.

This clonotype was observed a handful of times. This sequence joins TRBV12-3 or TRBV12-4 and TRBJ2-2; TRBD2 agrees at 9 bases. The CDR3 is 15 residues long. Losses at the gene ends were 0 bases for V and 10 bases for J; bases not matched to a gene: 6. The CDR3 nucleotides read TGTGCCAGCAGTTTAGCAATACTAGCGGGCGTGGAGCTGTTTTTT. Amino acid sequence: CASSLAILAGVELFF.

This clonotype has just a few counts. The V gene is TRBV6-2 or TRBV6-3, the J gene TRBJ2-5, with 15 bases lining up with TRBD2. There are 19 residues in the CDR3. The germline V gene encodes CDR1 MNHEY and CDR2 SVGEGT. The J segment lost 0 bases and the V segment lost 3 bases, leaving 8 bases of the junction unmatched. DNA of the CDR3: TGTGCCAGCAGTTATTCCGGGACTAGCGGGAGGACGTACCAAGAGACCCAGTACTTC. It is translated as CASSYSGTSGRTYQETQYF.

The chain recombines TRBV7-3 with TRBJ1-1, with 8 bases fitting TRBD1. The length of the CDR3 is 15 residues. J was trimmed by 2 bases and V by 4 bases; bases with no gene match: 6. Germline V gene sequence: CDR1 SGHTA, CDR2 FQGTGA. This chain's CDR3 is CASSYIRGLNTEAFF. Written as DNA, the CDR3 is TGTGCCAGCAGCTATATCAGGGGGCTTAACACTGAAGCTTTCTTT.

The J gene is TRBJ2-7, the V gene TRBV27, with D uncertain. Trimming stripped 6 bases from V and 9 bases from J, with 12 bases between. Germline V gene lookup returns CDR1 MNHEY and CDR2 SMNVEV (reference sequence). This CDR3 has 11 amino acids. This CDR3 reads CASSSSLGQYF. CDR3 in DNA: TGTGCCAGCAGCTCCTCCCTCGGGCAGTACTTC.

At least ten counts were recorded for this clonotype. CDR3 sequence: CASSGGLNAPNEQFF. DNA for the CDR3: TGTGCCAGCAGTGGCGGACTAAACGCCCCTAATGAGCAGTTCTTC. The chain couples TRBV6-1 to TRBJ2-1; the D gene is possibly TRBD2 (6 bases). With 4 bases removed from V and 7 bases from J, the gap between germline ends came to 17 bases. The CDR3 consists of 15 residues. The V gene's germline CDR1 is MNHNS and CDR2 SASEGT.

A few counts support this clonotype. This chain joins TRBV12-3 or TRBV12-4 and TRBJ2-1; D not resolved. The CDR3 contains 12 residues. Trimming pared 5 bases from V and 8 bases from J, leaving 10 bases between. CDR3 amino acids: CASSQTWYEQFF. In DNA form, the CDR3 reads TGTGCCAGCAGTCAGACTTGGTATGAGCAGTTCTTC.

The V gene is TRBV7-2, the J gene TRBJ2-4, with a possible D match to TRBD1 (5 bases). CDR3 length equals 15 residues. From germline, CDR1 is SGHTA and CDR2 FQGNSA. V was trimmed by 5 bases and J by 0 bases, leaving 11 bases between them. The CDR3 region is CASSPRQIAKNIQYF. In DNA, the CDR3 is TGTGCCAGCAGCCCGAGACAGATAGCCAAAAACATTCAGTACTTC.

The chain links TRBV4-1 to TRBJ1-5, with a tentative D call TRBD1 (6 bases). The V gene's germline CDR1 is MGHRA and CDR2 YSYEKL. Trimming took off 3 bases at V and 2 bases at J, with 14 bases between the two ends. The length of the CDR3 is 16 residues. Here the CDR3 reads CASSQDRRTRNQPQHF. The CDR3 region has the DNA TGCGCCAGCAGCCAGGACAGACGGACGCGCAATCAGCCCCAGCATTTT.

V gene TRBV6-6 combines with J gene TRBJ1-2, with 8 bases that match TRBD1. This CDR3 contains 16 residues. The V gene's germline CDR1 is MNHNY and CDR2 SVGAGI (reference sequence). J gave up 0 bases and V 7 bases, and 10 bases lay outside the gene matches. The CDR3 is CASINTGTGSNYGYTF. The CDR3 DNA follows: TGTGCCAGCATCAACACCGGGACAGGATCTAACTATGGCTACACCTTC.

The chain combines TRBV7-3 with TRBJ2-1; D is ambiguous. Between the trimmed V and J ends, which lost 2 bases and 8 bases, there was a span of 4 bases. The germline V gene encodes CDR1 SGHTA and CDR2 FQGTGA. The CDR3 spans 11 residues. The CDR3 region is CASSLVDEQFF. CDR3 DNA: TGTGCCAGCAGCTTAGTGGATGAGCAGTTCTTC.

V is TRBV13 and J is TRBJ1-1; D gene uncertain. The germline CDR1 and CDR2 sequences are PRHDT and FYEKMQ (reference sequence). This CDR3 comprises 13 residues. V lost 5 bases and J lost 5, with 12 bases in between. The CDR3 protein is CASSVDVSTEAFF. CDR3 DNA: TGTGCCAGCAGCGTGGACGTTAGTACTGAAGCTTTCTTT.

The V call is TRBV4-2, the J call TRBJ2-7, with TRBD1 matching over 7 bases. Germline V gives CDR1 LGHNA, CDR2 YNFKEQ. CDR3 length: 15 amino acids. V dropped 4 bases and J dropped 2; count of bases not matched to a gene: 8. The CDR3 sequence: CASSREQGPAYEQYF. The CDR3 DNA is TGTGCCAGCAGCCGCGAACAGGGGCCAGCCTACGAGCAGTACTTC.

This clonotype has only a few counts. The V and J genes are TRBV25-1 and TRBJ2-2; 8 bases match TRBD1. This CDR3 is built from 15 residues. V shed 6 bases, J shed 5 bases, and the junction held 8 bases outside the gene matches. Germline V lookup: CDR1 MGHDK, CDR2 SYGVNS. The DNA of the CDR3 is TGTGCCAGCAGGGGATGGGACAGGCCAACCGGGGAGCTGTTTTTT. As protein: CASRGWDRPTGELFF.

The chain links TRBV7-3 to TRBJ2-2; D possibly matches TRBD1 or TRBD2 (5 bases each). CDR1 and CDR2 from the germline V gene are SGHTA and FQGTGA. The CDR3 extends over 13 amino acids. V was cut by 4 bases and J by 6 bases, with 9 bases left in between. CDR3 coding DNA: TGTGCCAGCAGCTCCCAGGGAGCCGGGGAGCTGTTTTTT. Its protein product is CASSSQGAGELFF.

This clonotype occurred many times. The V call is TRBV12-3 or TRBV12-4, the J call TRBJ2-5; D is uncertain. V lost 6 bases and J lost 7, with 18 bases in between. The length of the CDR3 is 14 residues. The DNA for the CDR3 is TGTGCCAGCAGCAATTCTCCCGCCCTAGTGACCCAGTACTTC. Its protein product is CASSNSPALVTQYF.

The CDR3 protein is CSAQDLAGGQETQYF. As DNA, the CDR3 is TGCAGTGCCCAAGACCTAGCGGGAGGGCAAGAGACCCAGTACTTC. The chain employs TRBV20-1 and TRBJ2-5; the match to TRBD2 covers 12 bases. The germline CDR1 and CDR2 sequences are DFQATT and SNEGSKA (reference sequence). The ends lost 6 bases at V and 2 bases at J; junction bases unmatched: 7. The length of the CDR3 is 15 residues.

The chain links TRBV11-1 to TRBJ1-2; D may be TRBD1 (6 bases). The V gene's germline CDR1 is SGHAT and CDR2 FQDESV (reference sequence). The CDR3 spans 14 residues. The ends were cut back, 3 bases at V and 3 bases at J, with 11 bases in the middle. The CDR3 DNA reads as TGTGCCAGCAGCTTCGGGGGGCCGGACTATGGCTACACCTTC. Its protein product is CASSFGGPDYGYTF.